Presented here are 23 T cell receptor beta chains from one specimen sequenced in a study of blood T cells in healthy people across ages. PCR was performed a second time for roughly 7 to 11 cycles using a sample-barcoded 5' primer and a J-beta primer mix. TCRdb passed the 5' RACE reads through MiXCR, listing each CDR3 protein once. The repertoire holds 750,000 or so distinct CDR3 sequences, with approximately 25% as singletons. The same data also went into a second study, on T cells of mothers and their children.

Sequencing input: blood. The receptors here all came from a boy between 10 and 17 years old in good health.

The chain uses TRBV7-6 and TRBJ2-1, with D unclear. V shed 3 bases and J shed 0 bases, with 18 bases lying between them. The CDR3 is made up of 18 amino acids. Per the germline V gene, CDR1 is SGHVS and CDR2 is FNYEAQ. The CDR3 DNA reads as TGTGCCAGCAGCTTGCGCAGTTGGGCTCCGAGCTCCTACAATGAGCAGTTCTTC. This codes for CASSLRSWAPSSYNEQFF.

This clonotype was detected a few times. The rearrangement links TRBV3-1 to TRBJ1-2, with 8 bases lining up with TRBD1. The germline V gene has CDR1 LGHDT and CDR2 YNNKEL (reference sequence). Losses at the gene ends were 3 bases for V and 2 bases for J; bases not matched to a gene: 5. This CDR3 is built from 15 residues. CDR3 nucleotides: TGTGCCAGCAGCCAGGGACAGGCGATGAACTATGGCTACACCTTC. Its translation: CASSQGQAMNYGYTF.

This clonotype was seen a handful of times. V is TRBV7-8 and J is TRBJ2-3, with 10 bases lining up with TRBD2. V lost 0 bases, J lost 1 base, and 7 bases stayed unmatched. The CDR3 totals 18 residues. Germline V CDR1 and CDR2: SGHVS, FQNEAQ. This CDR3 is CASSLALVAGGRTDTQYF. In DNA, the CDR3 is TGTGCCAGCAGCTTAGCGCTGGTAGCGGGGGGTCGCACAGATACGCAGTATTTT.

V usage is TRBV7-8 and J usage is TRBJ2-3; 7 bases line up with TRBD2. The CDR3 runs to 15 residues. J gave up 0 bases and V 5 bases, and 5 bases lay outside the gene matches. Germline V gene sequence: CDR1 SGHVS, CDR2 FQNEAQ. CDR3 sequence (DNA): TGTGCCAGCAGCCCCCATAGCGGGAGCACAGATACGCAGTATTTT. It yields the protein CASSPHSGSTDTQYF.

The rearrangement uses TRBV7-2 and TRBJ2-1, with D unresolved. V was shortened by 1 base and J by 0 bases, with 7 bases between the two germline ends. CDR3 size: 15 residues. The germline gives CDR1 SGHTA, CDR2 FQGNSA. The CDR3 DNA follows: TGTGCCAGCAGCTTAGTGGCGAACTCCTACAATGAGCAGTTCTTC. It codes for CASSLVANSYNEQFF.

V is TRBV7-2 and J is TRBJ2-1; 9 bases are shared with TRBD1. The CDR3 sequence is 14 residues long. In germline, CDR1 is SGHTA, CDR2 FQGNSA. Trimming cost V 5 bases and J 5 bases; bases outside gene matches: 4. The CDR3 reads CASSQWDRDNEQFF. CDR3 coding DNA: TGTGCCAGCAGCCAATGGGACAGGGACAATGAGCAGTTCTTC.

This rearrangement joins TRBV4-3 to TRBJ2-1, with D possibly TRBD1 on 6 matching bases. V was shortened by 1 base and J by 4 bases, with 11 bases between the two germline ends. The CDR3 covers 15 residues. Per germline, CDR1 LGHNA and CDR2 YSLEER. CDR3 DNA: TGCGCCAGCAGCCAAGGGGGGCAGGGGTACAATGAGCAGTTCTTC. Its translation is CASSQGGQGYNEQFF.

This clonotype was observed a few times. The chain employs TRBV3-1 and TRBJ2-5; TRBD2 aligns across 7 bases. The better agreement between TRBJ2-7 and the DNA end casts doubt on the J call. The CDR3 totals 15 residues. Germline-derived CDR1 and CDR2 are LGHDT and YNNKEL (reference sequence). The CDR3 region is CASSHGSLAVYEQYF. In DNA form, the CDR3 reads TGTGCCAGCAGCCACGGTTCCCTAGCGGTTTACGAGCAGTACTTC.

There are many counts of this clonotype. The V gene is TRBV7-9, the J gene TRBJ2-5; D gene ambiguous. The germline V gene has CDR1 SEHNR and CDR2 FQNEAQ (reference sequence). CDR3 length: 13 amino acids. Between the trimmed V and J ends, which lost 8 bases and 1 base, there was a span of 11 bases. The DNA for the CDR3 is TGTGCCAGCGAACTATACAGCCAAGAGACCCAGTACTTC. It encodes CASELYSQETQYF.

This clonotype is a singleton in its sample. The rearrangement links TRBV5-1 to TRBJ2-1, with TRBD2 matching 7 bases. The trim removed 10 bases at V and 2 bases at J, leaving 12 bases unmatched. The CDR3 loop spans 15 amino acids. Germline V lookup: CDR1 SGHRS, CDR2 YFSETQ. The DNA for the CDR3 is TGCGCCTCGGCTATTTCTAGCGGCCCCTACAATGAGCAGTTCTTC. Translation: CASAISSGPYNEQFF.

The chain is built from TRBV9 and TRBJ2-5, with D possibly being TRBD1 (6 bases). The germline V and J ends were trimmed by 0 bases and 5 bases, with 14 bases remaining between them. CDR3 length: 15 residues. Germline CDR1 is SGDLS and CDR2 is YYNGEE. For the CDR3, the DNA is TGTGCCAGCAGCGTAGAGGGCAGGGGACGGGAGACCCAGTACTTC. Amino acids: CASSVEGRGRETQYF.

V gene TRBV5-5 combines with J gene TRBJ2-1, with 12 nucleotides matching TRBD2. V gave up 3 bases and J gave up 5 bases; unmatched junction bases: 6. The CDR3 has 16 residues. Germline V CDR1 and CDR2: SGHKS, YYEKEE (reference sequence). CDR3 protein: CASSSWGTSGHNEQFF. The DNA for the CDR3 is TGTGCCAGCAGCTCGTGGGGGACTAGCGGGCACAATGAGCAGTTCTTC. Combining the CDR3 with reference TRBV5-5 and TRBJ2-1 gives the whole variable domain DAGVTQSPTHLIKTRGQQVTLRCSPISGHKSVSWYQQVLGQGPQFIFQYYEKEERGRGNFPDRFSARQFPNYSSELNVNALLLGDSALYLCASSSWGTSGHNEQFFGPGTRLTVL.

The J gene is TRBJ1-5, the V gene TRBV5-1; D perhaps matches TRBD1 (5 bases). The CDR3 has 15 residues. The germline V gene encodes CDR1 SGHRS and CDR2 YFSETQ. V shed 2 bases and J shed 7 bases, with 16 bases lying between them. The CDR3 coding sequence is TGCGCCAGCAGCTTACGACCAGGGTATGGGCAGCCCCAGCATTTT. Protein product: CASSLRPGYGQPQHF.

This clonotype appeared a few times. CDR3 residues: CSARDLDGRVNNEQFF. The CDR3 nucleotides read TGCAGTGCTAGAGATTTGGACGGGAGGGTCAACAATGAGCAGTTCTTC. The J gene is TRBJ2-5, the V gene TRBV20-1; TRBD2 agrees at 8 bases. The J call is uncertain, as TRBJ2-1 better fits the DNA end. CDR3 length: 16 amino acids. The germline V gene has CDR1 DFQATT and CDR2 SNEGSKA (reference sequence).

The chain uses TRBV5-1 and TRBJ2-7; 13 bases fit TRBD2. Judging by the DNA end, TRBJ2-1 fits better; the J call may be wrong. The CDR3 runs to 17 residues. The V gene's germline CDR1 is SGHRS and CDR2 YFSETQ. Here the CDR3 reads CASSLGLAGVSYNEQFF. The DNA for the CDR3 is TGCGCCAGCAGCTTAGGACTAGCGGGAGTCTCCTACAATGAGCAGTTCTTC.

The V call is TRBV11-1, the J call TRBJ2-5, with 12 bases matching TRBD2. Trimming removed 4 bases from V and 5 bases from J; junction bases left unmatched: 11. There are 17 residues in the CDR3. Germline V CDR1 and CDR2: SGHAT, FQDESV (reference sequence). CDR3 bases: TGTGCCAGCAGCTACACGACGGGCGGGACTAGCGGGGAGACCCAGTACTTC. Translated: CASSYTTGGTSGETQYF.

A few counts support this clonotype. The chain employs TRBV3-1 and TRBJ2-5, with D possibly matching TRBD1 (5 bases). The germline V gene has CDR1 LGHDT and CDR2 YNNKEL (reference sequence). The CDR3 consists of 14 residues. V lost 1 base, J lost 11 bases, and 17 bases lay in between. In DNA, the CDR3 is TGTGCCAGCAGCCAAGGGGTCGTGGATCGACAGCAGTACTTC. Translating gives CASSQGVVDRQQYF.

This clonotype was recorded a few times. This chain links TRBV6-4 with TRBJ1-1; D ambiguous. Germline V gene data show CDR1 as MRHNA and CDR2 as SNTAGT. The CDR3 loop spans 15 amino acids. Trimming pared 2 bases from V and 7 bases from J, leaving 17 bases between. CDR3 region: CASSDGPEAPGEAFF. The CDR3 nucleotides read TGTGCCAGCAGTGACGGGCCGGAGGCCCCTGGTGAAGCTTTCTTT.

This clonotype has just a few counts. The chain uses TRBV7-2 and TRBJ1-2, with D unresolved. Trimming pared 4 bases from V and 3 bases from J, leaving 9 bases between. Germline V CDR1 and CDR2: SGHTA, FQGNSA. The CDR3 is 13 amino acids. The CDR3 here is CASSSRSDYGYTF. CDR3 bases: TGTGCCAGCAGCTCTCGAAGCGACTATGGCTACACCTTC.

V and J are TRBV4-2 and TRBJ2-7, with TRBD2 as a possible D gene (6 bases). Germline CDR1 reads LGHNA; CDR2 reads YNFKEQ. This CDR3 has 15 amino acids. V lost 4 bases and J 8 bases, leaving 21 bases between the germline ends. The DNA of the CDR3 is TGTGCCAGCAGCCCCTCGTCGGGGGTTGACGAGAAGCAGTACTTC. As protein: CASSPSSGVDEKQYF.

The CDR3 loop reads CASSNLGTQYF. CDR3 nucleotide sequence: TGTGCCAGCAGCAACTTAGGGACCCAGTACTTC. V is TRBV7-9 and J is TRBJ2-5; D unresolved. Germline V gene data show CDR1 as SEHNR and CDR2 as FQNEAQ (reference sequence). The CDR3 sequence is 11 residues long. V gave up 5 bases and J gave up 7 bases, with 8 bases separating them.

This clonotype has a handful of counts. The chain carries TRBV7-9 and TRBJ2-5, with D possibly being TRBD2 (5 bases). The CDR3 has 15 amino acids. The ends were cut back, 3 bases at V and 1 base at J, with 12 bases in the middle. Per germline, CDR1 SEHNR and CDR2 FQNEAQ (reference sequence). This CDR3 reads CASSFFLAVQETQYF. CDR3 DNA sequence: TGTGCCAGCAGCTTTTTCCTAGCCGTCCAAGAGACCCAGTACTTC.

The chain recombines TRBV20-1 with TRBJ1-4; TRBD1 is a possible D gene (5 bases). Germline lookup yields CDR1 DFQATT and CDR2 SNEGSKA (reference sequence). V lost 6 bases, J lost 7 bases, and 21 bases lay in between. The CDR3 is 15 amino acids. In DNA form, the CDR3 reads TGCAGTGCCCGAACCAGGTTGGGGACGGGTGAAAAACTGTTTTTT. It yields the protein CSARTRLGTGEKLFF.